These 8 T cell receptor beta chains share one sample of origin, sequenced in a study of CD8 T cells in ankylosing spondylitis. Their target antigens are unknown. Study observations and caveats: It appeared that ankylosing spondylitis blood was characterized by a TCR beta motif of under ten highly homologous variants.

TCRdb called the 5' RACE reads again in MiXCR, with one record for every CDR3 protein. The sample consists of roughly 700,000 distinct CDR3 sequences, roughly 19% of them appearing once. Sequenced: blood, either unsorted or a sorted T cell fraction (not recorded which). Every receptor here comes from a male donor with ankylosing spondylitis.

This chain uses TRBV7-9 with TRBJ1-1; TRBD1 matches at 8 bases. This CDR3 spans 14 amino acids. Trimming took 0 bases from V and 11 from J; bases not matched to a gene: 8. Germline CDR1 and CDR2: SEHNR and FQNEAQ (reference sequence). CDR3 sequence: CASSLAGTGGAAFF. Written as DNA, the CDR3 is TGTGCCAGCAGCTTAGCGGGGACAGGTGGAGCGGCTTTCTTT.

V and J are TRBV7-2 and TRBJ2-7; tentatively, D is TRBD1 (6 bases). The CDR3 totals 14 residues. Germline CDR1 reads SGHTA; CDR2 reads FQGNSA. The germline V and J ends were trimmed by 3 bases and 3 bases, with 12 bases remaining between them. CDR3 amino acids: CASSFNPGDYEQYF. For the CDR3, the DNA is TGTGCCAGCAGCTTTAATCCAGGGGACTACGAGCAGTACTTC.

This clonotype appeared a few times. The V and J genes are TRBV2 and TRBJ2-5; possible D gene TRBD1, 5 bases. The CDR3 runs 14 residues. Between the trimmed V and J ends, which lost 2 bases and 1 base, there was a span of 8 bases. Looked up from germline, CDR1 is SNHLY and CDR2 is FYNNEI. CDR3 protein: CASSEWGFQETQYF. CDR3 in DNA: TGTGCCAGCAGTGAATGGGGCTTCCAAGAGACCCAGTACTTC.

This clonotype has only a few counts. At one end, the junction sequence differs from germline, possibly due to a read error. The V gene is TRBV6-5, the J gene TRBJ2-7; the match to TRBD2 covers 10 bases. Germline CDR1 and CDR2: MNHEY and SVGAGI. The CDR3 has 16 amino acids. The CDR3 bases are TGTGCCAGCAGTAACTCCCCTAGCGGGAGTTTAAACGAGCAGTACTTC. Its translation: CASSNSPSGSLNEQYF.

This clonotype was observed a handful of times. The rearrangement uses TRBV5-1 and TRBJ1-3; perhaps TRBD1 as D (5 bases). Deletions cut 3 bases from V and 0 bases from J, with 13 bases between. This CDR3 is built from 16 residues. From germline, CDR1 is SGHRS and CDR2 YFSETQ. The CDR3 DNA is TGCGCCAGCAGCTCGGGACCGGGCCTCTCTGGAAACACCATATATTTT. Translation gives CASSSGPGLSGNTIYF.

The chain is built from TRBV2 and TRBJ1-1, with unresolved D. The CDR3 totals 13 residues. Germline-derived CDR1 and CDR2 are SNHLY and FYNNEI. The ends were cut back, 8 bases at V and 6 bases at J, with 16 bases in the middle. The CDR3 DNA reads TGTGCCAGCTCCCCTTTAGGGCGGGCTGAAGCTTTCTTT. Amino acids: CASSPLGRAEAFF. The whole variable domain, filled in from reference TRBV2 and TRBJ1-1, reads EPEVTQTPSHQVTQMGQEVILRCVPISNHLYFYWYRQILGQKVEFLVSFYNNEISEKSEIFDDQFSVERPDGSNFTLKIRSTKLEDSAMYFCASSPLGRAEAFFGQGTRLTVV.

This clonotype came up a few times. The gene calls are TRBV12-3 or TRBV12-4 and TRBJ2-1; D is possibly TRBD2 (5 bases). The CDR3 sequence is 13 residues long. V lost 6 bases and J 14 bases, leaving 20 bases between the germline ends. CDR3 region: CASRDRPREVKFF. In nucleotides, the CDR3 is TGTGCCAGCAGAGATAGGCCTCGGGAAGTAAAGTTCTTC.

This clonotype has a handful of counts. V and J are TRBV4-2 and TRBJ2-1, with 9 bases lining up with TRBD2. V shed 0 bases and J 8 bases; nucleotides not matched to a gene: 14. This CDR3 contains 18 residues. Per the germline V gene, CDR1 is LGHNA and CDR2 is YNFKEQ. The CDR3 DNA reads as TGTGCCAGCAGCCAAGATTTAGCGGGAGTTACTTTGGGGGATGAGCAGTTCTTC. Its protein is CASSQDLAGVTLGDEQFF.